The rows below give T cell receptor beta chains drawn from one sample of a study of blood T cell repertoires in COVID-19. TCRdb's copy holds only in-frame clones and misses some; the assay was immunoSEQ multiplex PCR. The sample shows about 87,000 clones, around four fifths of them seen only once. The sequenced sample was peripheral blood. The receptors shown here come from a woman in her 70s with acute or convalescent COVID-19. CDR3s include the opening cysteine and the closing phenylalanine or tryptophan. The D gene is left open where the match is weak. Only some rows state a clone size, as once, few, many or a class for expanded clones.

clone_size d_call j_call v_call cdr3_nt cdr3_aa
NA NA TRBJ1-1 TRBV10-2 TGCGCCAGCAGGTGGGACATCTCGAACACTGAAGCTTTCTTT CASRWDISNTEAFF
NA NA TRBJ1-3 TRBV12-5 TGTGCTAGTGCCAGGATGGATGGAAACACCATATATTTT CASARMDGNTIYF
NA NA TRBJ1-3 TRBV7-9 TGTGCCAGCAGCTTAGTAGTGGCTGGAAACACCATATATTTT CASSLVVAGNTIYF
NA NA TRBJ2-7 TRBV15 TGTGCCACCAGCAGAGAGATAGGTTCGTGGGAGACCTACGAGCAGTACTTC CATSREIGSWETYEQYF
once NA TRBJ1-2 TRBV10-1 TGCGCCAGCAGTGAGAAAGCTACGTATGGCTACACCTTC CASSEKATYGYTF
NA NA TRBJ1-5 TRBV30 TGTGCCTGGAGTCGAGGAGGAGGCATAGGTCAGCCCCAGCATTTT CAWSRGGGIGQPQHF
once NA TRBJ2-3 TRBV6-5 TGTGCCAGCAGTTACGGAGCCTTCACAGATACGCAGTATTTT CASSYGAFTDTQYF
NA NA TRBJ1-1 TRBV27 TGTGCCAGCAGGGCTCTGACTCCCTCCAGAGCTTTCTTT CASRALTPSRAFF
NA NA TRBJ1-1 TRBV20-1 TGCAGTGCTACCAGGGCAACTGAAGCTTTCTTT CSATRATEAFF
NA NA TRBJ1-2 TRBV15 TGTGCCACCAGCAGAGCAGGTTCAGGCTATGGCTACACCTTC CATSRAGSGYGYTF
NA NA TRBJ1-1 TRBV3-1/TRBV3-2 TGTGCCAGCAGCCAAGGAACGGGGGAAAAGAGTCCTGAAGCTTTCTTT CASSQGTGEKSPEAFF
NA NA TRBJ2-1 TRBV4-1 TGCGCCAGCAGCCAAGAAGGTAGACGGCAGGGCGGTTACTACAATGAGCAGTTCTTC CASSQEGRRQGGYYNEQFF
NA NA TRBJ2-7 TRBV1 TGCACCAGCAGCCAACGGGACAGGGTTTTTTACGAGCAGTACTTC CTSSQRDRVFYEQYF
few TRBD2 TRBJ2-3 TRBV30 TGTGCCTCCCCTTTTGGGGGGGGGACAGATACGCAGTATTTT CASPFGGGTDTQYF
NA TRBD1 TRBJ2-5 TRBV19 TGTGCCAGTAGCAACAGATTGGGACAGGGTATGGAGACCCAGTACTTC CASSNRLGQGMETQYF
NA NA TRBJ2-7 TRBV30 TGTGCCTGGAGTAAGACGGGACTGAACTACGAGCAGTACTTC CAWSKTGLNYEQYF
NA TRBD1 TRBJ1-1 TRBV5-1 TGCGCCAGCAGCTTTGACAGGGGATACACTGAAGCTTTCTTT CASSFDRGYTEAFF
NA TRBD1 TRBJ2-1 TRBV5-1 TGCGCCAGCAGCTCTGGGGACAGGGGGAATGAGCAGTTCTTC CASSSGDRGNEQFF
NA TRBD1 TRBJ2-1 TRBV28 TGTGCCAGCAGTCAGCACGCCGACAGGGCCAATGAGCAGTTCTTC CASSQHADRANEQFF
NA NA TRBJ1-1 TRBV9 TGTGCCAGCAGCCTTATCGGGGACACTGAAGCTTTCTTT CASSLIGDTEAFF
NA NA TRBJ1-2 TRBV2 TGTGCCAGCACTAATTCCCCGGGGTGGGACTATGGCTACACCTTC CASTNSPGWDYGYTF
NA NA TRBJ2-5 TRBV3-1/TRBV3-2 TGTGCCAGCAGCCGACTCTTGATAGCGGTACAAGAGACCCAGTACTTC CASSRLLIAVQETQYF
NA TRBD1 TRBJ2-1 TRBV29-1 TGCAGCTTCCGGGACAGGGGGCCTGGTGAGCAGTTCTTC CSFRDRGPGEQFF
few NA TRBJ1-4 TRBV9 TGTGCCAGCAGCGCGGACAGCTCAACTAATGAAAAACTGTTTTTT CASSADSSTNEKLFF
NA NA TRBJ2-3 TRBV18 TGTGCCAGCTCATCCGGGGGATACACAGATACGCAGTATTTT CASSSGGYTDTQYF
NA NA TRBJ1-2 TRBV7-9 TGTGCCAGCAGCGTTGACGGAGTCTATGGCTACACCTTC CASSVDGVYGYTF
NA TRBD1 TRBJ1-4 TRBV5-1 TGCGCCAGCAGCTTGGGGGACAGCCTTAATGAAAAACTGTTTTTT CASSLGDSLNEKLFF
NA NA TRBJ1-2 TRBV4-1 TGCGCCAGCAGCCAAACGAGACAGCTATTAAACTATGGCTACACCTTC CASSQTRQLLNYGYTF
NA TRBD2 TRBJ2-3 TRBV5-1 TGCGCCAGCAGCTTGGAGCTAGCGGCCAGCACAGATACGCAGTATTTT CASSLELAASTDTQYF